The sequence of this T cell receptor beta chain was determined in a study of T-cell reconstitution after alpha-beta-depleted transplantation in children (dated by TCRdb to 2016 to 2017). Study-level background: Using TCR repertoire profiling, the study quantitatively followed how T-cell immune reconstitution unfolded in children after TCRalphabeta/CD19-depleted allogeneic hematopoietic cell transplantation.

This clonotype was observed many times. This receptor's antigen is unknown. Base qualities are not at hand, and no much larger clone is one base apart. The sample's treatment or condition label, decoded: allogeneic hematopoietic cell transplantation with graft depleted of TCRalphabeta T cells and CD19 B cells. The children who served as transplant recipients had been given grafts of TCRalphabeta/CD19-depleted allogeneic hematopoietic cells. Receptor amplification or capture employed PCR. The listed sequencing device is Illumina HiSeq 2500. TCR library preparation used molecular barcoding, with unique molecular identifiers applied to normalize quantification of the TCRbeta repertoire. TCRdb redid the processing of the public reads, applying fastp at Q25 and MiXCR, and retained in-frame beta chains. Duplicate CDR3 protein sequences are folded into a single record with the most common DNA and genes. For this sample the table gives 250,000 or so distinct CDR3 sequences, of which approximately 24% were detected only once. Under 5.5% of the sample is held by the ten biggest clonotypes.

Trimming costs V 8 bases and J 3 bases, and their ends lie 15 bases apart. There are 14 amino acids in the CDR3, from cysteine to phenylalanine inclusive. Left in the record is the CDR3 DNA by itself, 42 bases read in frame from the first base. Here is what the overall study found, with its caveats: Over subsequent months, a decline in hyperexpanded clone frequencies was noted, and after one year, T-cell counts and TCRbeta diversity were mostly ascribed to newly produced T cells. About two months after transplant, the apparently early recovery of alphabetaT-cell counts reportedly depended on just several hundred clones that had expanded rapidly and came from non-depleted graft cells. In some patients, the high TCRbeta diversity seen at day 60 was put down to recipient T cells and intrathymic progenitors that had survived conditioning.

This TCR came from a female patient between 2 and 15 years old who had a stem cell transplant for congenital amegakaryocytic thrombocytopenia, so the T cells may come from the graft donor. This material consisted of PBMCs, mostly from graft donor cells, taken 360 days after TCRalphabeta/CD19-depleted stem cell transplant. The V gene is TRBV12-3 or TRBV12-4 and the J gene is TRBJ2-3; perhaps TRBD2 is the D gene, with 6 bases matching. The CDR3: CASDTRERTDTQYF. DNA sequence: TGTGCCAGCGATACCCGGGAGAGAACAGATACGCAGTATTTT.